What follows describes a single T cell receptor (beta chain). This clone was recorded only once. What this receptor recognizes is not known. Base qualities are not at hand, and no much larger clone is one base apart. This sample stems from a study of blood T cell repertoires in COVID-19 (dated by TCRdb to 2020 to 2022). Turning to the overall study: Samples covering the acute and convalescent phases of COVID-19 were provided by collaborators in the United States, Italy and Spain. The material from the prospective study consisted of cDNA or gDNA derived from T cells, B-cell-depleted T cells, or PBMCs. Subjects who had been exposed to COVID-19, were actively infected with it, or had recovered from it provided the deeply sampled blood TCRbeta repertoires that made up the dataset. The repertoires were released in a freely available public database meant as a resource for research on the immune response to SARS-CoV-2. Samples were obtained from the ongoing ImmuneRACE study (first 160 participants) and from 1,254 subjects provided by 6 global collaborators. The sample metadata nearly always contained a de-identified subject ID, COVID-19 status, age in years and sex. Where available, HLA class I and class II types were obtained from metadata supplied by the sample provider rather than from assay-based typing.

Beyond this particular receptor, the publication reports: The quantity of clinical and demographic metadata differed by source and by participant and was supplied without curation.

V drops 2 bases and J drops 4 bases, leaving 8 bases in between. Via the germline V gene, CDR1 is SGHAT and CDR2 FQNNGV. The CDR3, from cysteine to phenylalanine, totals 14 residues. The read is trimmed to its CDR3 DNA, 42 bases read in frame from base 1. TCRbeta CDR3 regions were amplified from genomic DNA using the immunoSEQ Assay, a bias-controlled multiplex PCR. Processing in the source paper ran as follows. The number of nucleated cells in each sample was estimated from the amplification of reference gene primers within the assay. To quantify the absolute abundance of each unique TCRbeta CDR3 rearrangement, sequence reads were collapsed and filtered. For each sample, productive Simpson clonality was calculated as the square root of Simpson's diversity index over productive rearrangements. TCRdb limited this immuneACCESS table to in-frame rearrangements with V and J called. A share of clones is missing; checked studies link under half to unresolved V genes, and the rest is unexplained. V and J calls and clone size are as listed in that table; D and trimming were resolved from the DNA. In all, the sample holds about 290,000 clones, and about 85% of those were seen once. The biggest ten clones account for 4.1% of the sample.

Collaborating institutions collected whole blood in K2EDTA tubes following their own protocols. For TCRbeta analysis, collaborators shipped samples in one of three forms: frozen whole blood, isolated PBMCs, or DNA extracted from either of those sample types. In this chain, TRBV11-2 is recombined with TRBJ1-4, with no confident D gene call. Sequenced sample: peripheral blood. This clonotype was obtained from a woman aged 45-59 years with active or convalescent COVID-19. The sequence in DNA is TGTGCCAGCAGCTTATGGCAGATTAATGAAAAACTGTTTTTT. Translated, this gives CASSLWQINEKLFF. The CDR3 plus the reference TRBV11-2 and TRBJ1-4 genes for the other parts give the full variable domain: EAGVAQSPRYKIIEKRQSVAFWCNPISGHATLYWYQQILGQGPKLLIQFQNNGVVDDSQLPKDRFSAERLKGVDSTLKIQPAKLEDSAVYLCASSLWQINEKLFFGSGTQLSVL.